This T cell receptor beta chain was observed in a study of T cell changes during pregnancy in multiple sclerosis. Profiling relied on immunoSEQ multiplex PCR, and the TCRdb table lists in-frame clones only, not all of them. The sample gives roughly 65,000 clones, around 91% of which show up once; less than 1.5% is in the top ten. The clonotype comes from a female donor in good health, enrolled as a control in a pregnancy study. This specimen consisted of peripheral blood, obtained in the third trimester of pregnancy.

For the CDR3, the DNA is TGTGCCAGCAGGGGCAAAAATGAGCAGTTCTTC. Protein product: CASRGKNEQFF. The chain has TRBV6-5 and TRBJ2-1; D unclear. V was cut by 6 bases and J by 7 bases, with 7 bases left in between. The germline gives CDR1 MNHEY, CDR2 SVGAGI. The CDR3 is 11 residues long.